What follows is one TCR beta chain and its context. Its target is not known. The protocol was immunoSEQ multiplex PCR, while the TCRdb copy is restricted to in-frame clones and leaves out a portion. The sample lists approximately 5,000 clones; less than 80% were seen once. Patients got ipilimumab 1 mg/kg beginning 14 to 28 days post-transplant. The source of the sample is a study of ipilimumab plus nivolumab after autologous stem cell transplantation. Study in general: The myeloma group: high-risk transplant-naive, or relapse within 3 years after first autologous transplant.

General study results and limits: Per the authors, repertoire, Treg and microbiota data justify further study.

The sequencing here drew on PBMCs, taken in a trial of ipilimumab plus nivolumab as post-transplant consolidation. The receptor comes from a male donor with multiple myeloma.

CDR3: CASSPGAGRNNEQFF. In DNA, the CDR3 is TGTGCCAGCAGCCCCGGAGCCGGGAGAAACAATGAGCAGTTCTTC. J is TRBJ2-1 and V is TRBV9, with a tentative D call TRBD2 (6 bases). The V and J ends lost 4 bases and 5 bases respectively, with 16 bases between them. The CDR3 contains 15 residues. Germline CDR1 reads SGDLS; CDR2 reads YYNGEE.